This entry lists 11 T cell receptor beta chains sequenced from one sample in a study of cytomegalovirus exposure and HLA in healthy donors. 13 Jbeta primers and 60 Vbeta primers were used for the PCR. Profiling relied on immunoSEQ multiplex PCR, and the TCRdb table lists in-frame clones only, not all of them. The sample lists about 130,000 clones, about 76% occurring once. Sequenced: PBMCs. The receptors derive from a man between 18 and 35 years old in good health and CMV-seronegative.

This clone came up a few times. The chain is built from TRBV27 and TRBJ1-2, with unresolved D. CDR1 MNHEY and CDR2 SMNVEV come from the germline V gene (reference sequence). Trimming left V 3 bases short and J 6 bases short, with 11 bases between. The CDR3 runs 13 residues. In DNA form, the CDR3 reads TGTGCCAGCAGTTTCCGAGGGCTAAATGGCTACACCTTC. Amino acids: CASSFRGLNGYTF.

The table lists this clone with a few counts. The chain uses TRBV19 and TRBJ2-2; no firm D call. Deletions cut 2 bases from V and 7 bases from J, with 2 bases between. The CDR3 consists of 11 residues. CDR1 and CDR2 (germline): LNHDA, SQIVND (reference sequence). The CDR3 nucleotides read TGTGCCAGTAGTATACTCGGGGAGCTGTTTTTT. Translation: CASSILGELFF.

In nucleotides, the CDR3 is TGTGCCTTGTTCCTAATTAAAACGGCTGGGGCCAACGTCCTGACTTTC. This translates into CALFLIKTAGANVLTF. The chain links TRBV30 to TRBJ2-6; D remains unclear. CDR3 length: 16 residues. The V gene lost 7 bases and the J gene lost 2 bases, with 18 bases spanning the gap. Germline loops: CDR1 GTSNPN, CDR2 SVGIG (reference sequence). Drawing the rest from reference TRBV30 and TRBJ2-6, the complete variable domain is SQTIHQWPATLVQPVGSPLSLECTVEGTSNPNLYWYRQAAGRGLQLLFYSVGIGQISSEVPQNLSASRPQDRQFILSSKKLLLSDSGFYLCALFLIKTAGANVLTFGAGSRLTVL.

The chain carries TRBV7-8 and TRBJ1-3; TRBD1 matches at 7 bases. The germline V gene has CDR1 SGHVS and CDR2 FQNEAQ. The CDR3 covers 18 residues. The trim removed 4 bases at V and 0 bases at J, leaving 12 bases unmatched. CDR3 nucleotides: TGTGCCAGCAGCTCACGACAGGGACACCTTCTCTCTGGAAACACCATATATTTT. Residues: CASSSRQGHLLSGNTIYF.

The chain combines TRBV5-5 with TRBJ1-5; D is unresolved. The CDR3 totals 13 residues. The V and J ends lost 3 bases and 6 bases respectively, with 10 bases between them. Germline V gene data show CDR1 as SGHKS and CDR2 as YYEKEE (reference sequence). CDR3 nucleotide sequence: TGTGCCAGCAGCTCGGGTGTCCTTCAGCCCCAGCATTTT. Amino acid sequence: CASSSGVLQPQHF.

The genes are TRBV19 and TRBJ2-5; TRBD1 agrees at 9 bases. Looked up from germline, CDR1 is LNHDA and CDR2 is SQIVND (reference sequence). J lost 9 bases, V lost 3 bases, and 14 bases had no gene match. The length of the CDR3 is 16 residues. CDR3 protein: CASSILGTGTPGSQYF. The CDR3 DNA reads TGTGCCAGTAGTATCCTCGGGACAGGGACCCCGGGGTCCCAGTACTTC.

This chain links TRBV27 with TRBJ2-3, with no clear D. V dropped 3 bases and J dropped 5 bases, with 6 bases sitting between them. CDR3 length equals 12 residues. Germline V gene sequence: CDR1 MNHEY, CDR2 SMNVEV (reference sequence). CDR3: CASSLFGDTQYF. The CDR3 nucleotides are TGTGCCAGCAGTTTGTTCGGAGATACGCAGTATTTT.

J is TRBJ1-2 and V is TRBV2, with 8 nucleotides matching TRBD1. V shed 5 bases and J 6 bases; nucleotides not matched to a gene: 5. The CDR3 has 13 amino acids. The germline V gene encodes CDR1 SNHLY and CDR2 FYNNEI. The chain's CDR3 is CASSPRGLHGYTF. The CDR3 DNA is TGTGCCAGCAGTCCCAGGGGGCTGCATGGCTACACCTTC.

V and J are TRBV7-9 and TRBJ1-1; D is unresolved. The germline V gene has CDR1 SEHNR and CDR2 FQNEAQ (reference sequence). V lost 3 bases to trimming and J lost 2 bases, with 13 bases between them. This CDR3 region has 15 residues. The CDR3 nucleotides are TGTGCCAGCAGCTTTCATTCAGGCGAAAACACTGAAGCTTTCTTT. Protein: CASSFHSGENTEAFF.

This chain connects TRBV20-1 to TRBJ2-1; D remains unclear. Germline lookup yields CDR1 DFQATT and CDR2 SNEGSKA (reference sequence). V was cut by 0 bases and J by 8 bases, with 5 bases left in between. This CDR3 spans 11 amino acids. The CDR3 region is CSARDSHEQFF. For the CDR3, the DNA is TGCAGTGCTAGAGATAGCCATGAGCAGTTCTTC.

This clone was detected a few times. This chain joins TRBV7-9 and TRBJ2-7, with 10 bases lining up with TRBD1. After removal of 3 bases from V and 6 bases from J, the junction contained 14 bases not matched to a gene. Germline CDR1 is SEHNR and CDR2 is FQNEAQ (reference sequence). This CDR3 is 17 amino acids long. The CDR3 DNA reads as TGTGCCAGCAGCTTTAAAGTAAGCGGGACAGGGGTTCCCGAGCAGTACTTC. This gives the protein CASSFKVSGTGVPEQYF.